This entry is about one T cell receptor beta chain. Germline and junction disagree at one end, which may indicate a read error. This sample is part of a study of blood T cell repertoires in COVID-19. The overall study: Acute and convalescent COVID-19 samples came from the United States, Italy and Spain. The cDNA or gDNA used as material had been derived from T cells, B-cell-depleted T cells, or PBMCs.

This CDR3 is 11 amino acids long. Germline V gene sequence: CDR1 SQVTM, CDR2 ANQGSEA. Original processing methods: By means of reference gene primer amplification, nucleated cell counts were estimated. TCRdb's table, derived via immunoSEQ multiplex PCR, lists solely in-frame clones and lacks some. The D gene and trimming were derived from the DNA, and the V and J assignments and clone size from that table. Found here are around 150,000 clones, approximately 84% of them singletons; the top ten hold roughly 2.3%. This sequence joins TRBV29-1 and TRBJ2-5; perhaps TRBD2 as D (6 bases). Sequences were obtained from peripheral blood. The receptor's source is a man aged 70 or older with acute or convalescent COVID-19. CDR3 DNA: TGCAGCATTGAGCGTGGGGGAGGCCAGTACTTC. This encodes CSIERGGGQYF.